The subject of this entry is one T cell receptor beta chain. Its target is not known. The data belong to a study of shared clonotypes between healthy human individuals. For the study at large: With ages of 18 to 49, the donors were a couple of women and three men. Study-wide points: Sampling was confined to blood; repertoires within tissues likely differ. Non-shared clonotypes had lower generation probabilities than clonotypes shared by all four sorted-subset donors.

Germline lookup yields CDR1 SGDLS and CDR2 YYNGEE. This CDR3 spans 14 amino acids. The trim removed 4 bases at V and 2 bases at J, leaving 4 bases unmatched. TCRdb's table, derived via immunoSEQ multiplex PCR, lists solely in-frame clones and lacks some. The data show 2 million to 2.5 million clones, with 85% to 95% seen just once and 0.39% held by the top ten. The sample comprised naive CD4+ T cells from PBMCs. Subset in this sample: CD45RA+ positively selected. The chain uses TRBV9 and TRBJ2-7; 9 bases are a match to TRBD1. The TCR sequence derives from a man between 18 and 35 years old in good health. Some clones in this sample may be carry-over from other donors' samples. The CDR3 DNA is TGTGCCAGCAGCACGACAGGGGGAACCTACGAGCAGTACTTC. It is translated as CASSTTGGTYEQYF.